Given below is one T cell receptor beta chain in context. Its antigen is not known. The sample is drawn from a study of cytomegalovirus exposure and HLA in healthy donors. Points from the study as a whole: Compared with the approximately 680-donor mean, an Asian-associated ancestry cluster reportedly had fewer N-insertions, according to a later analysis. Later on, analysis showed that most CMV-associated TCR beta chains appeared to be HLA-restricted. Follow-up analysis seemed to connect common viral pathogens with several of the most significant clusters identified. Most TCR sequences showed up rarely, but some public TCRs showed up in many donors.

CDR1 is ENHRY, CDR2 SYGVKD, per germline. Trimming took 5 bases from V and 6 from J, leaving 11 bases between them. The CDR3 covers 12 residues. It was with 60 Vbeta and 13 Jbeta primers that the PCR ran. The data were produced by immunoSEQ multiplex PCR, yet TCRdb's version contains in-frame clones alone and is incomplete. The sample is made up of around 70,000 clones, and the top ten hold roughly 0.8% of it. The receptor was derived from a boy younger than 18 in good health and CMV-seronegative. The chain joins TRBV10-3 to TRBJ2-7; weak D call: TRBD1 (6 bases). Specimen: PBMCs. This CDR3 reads CAISSDRVEQYF. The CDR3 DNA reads TGTGCCATCAGTTCGGACAGAGTCGAGCAGTACTTC.